These 27 T cell receptor beta chains came from one sample sequenced in a study of vaccination effects on CD4 cells after COVID-19. Here immunoSEQ multiplex PCR was the method, and the copy in TCRdb shows in-frame clones only, minus some. The repertoire includes around 83,000 clones, roughly 72% of them detected once, and roughly 1.8% sits in the top ten. Which antigens these TCRs recognize remains unknown. After expansion with viral peptide pools in the ViraFEST assay, antigen-specific CD4+ T cells were sequenced. An approximately 10-day culture period preceded the isolation of CD4+ T cells. The sample in question was CD4+ T cells from PBMCs cultured with HCoV-229E spike peptides, obtained before COVID-19 vaccination. These receptors originate from a human donor who received a COVID-19 vaccine.

This chain uses TRBV4-1 with TRBJ1-2; D perhaps matches TRBD1 (6 bases). This CDR3 contains 16 residues. Germline CDR1 reads MGHRA; CDR2 reads YSYEKL. The ends were cut back, 4 bases at V and 4 bases at J, with 19 bases in the middle. The CDR3 region has the DNA TGCGCCAGCAGCCGGAGGACAGACAACCTGGGCTATGGCTACACCTTC. Translating gives CASSRRTDNLGYGYTF.

This chain links TRBV5-6 with TRBJ1-2; 9 nucleotides align to TRBD1. The V gene end was trimmed by 4 bases and the J gene end by 7 bases; junction bases not matched to a gene: 8. Germline-derived CDR1 and CDR2 are SGHDT and YYEEEE. The CDR3 has 14 residues. The CDR3 spells CASSLKHRGPGYTF. CDR3 bases: TGTGCCAGCAGCCTAAAACACAGGGGGCCTGGCTACACCTTC.

This chain joins TRBV24-1 and TRBJ2-2; 7 bases are shared with TRBD1. CDR1 and CDR2 from the germline V gene are KGHDR and SFDVKD. The CDR3 has 15 residues. V shed 3 bases and J 7 bases; nucleotides not matched to a gene: 7. The CDR3 loop is CATSDTTGKIGELFF. The CDR3 region has the DNA TGTGCCACCAGTGATACGACAGGGAAAATCGGGGAGCTGTTTTTT.

This clone was picked up one time. This chain uses TRBV2 with TRBJ2-1; possibly TRBD2 for D (6 bases). Germline CDR1 reads SNHLY; CDR2 reads FYNNEI. V gave up 7 bases and J gave up 5 bases, with 15 bases separating them. The CDR3 totals 14 residues. The CDR3 nucleotides are TGTGCCAGCACAAGACTAGGTTTGGACAATGAGCAGTTCTTC. As protein: CASTRLGLDNEQFF.

CDR3 sequence reads: CASSPPGTGNTEAFF. CDR3 nucleotides: TGTGCCAGCAGCCCCCCCGGGACAGGGAACACTGAAGCTTTCTTT. The chain links TRBV21-1 to TRBJ1-1; the table names TRBD1, a call not compared with the DNA. TRBV21-1 is assigned pseudogene status. This CDR3 region has 15 residues.

This chain's CDR3 is CASSPRTLTGELFF. The CDR3 coding sequence is TGTGCCAGCAGTCCCAGGACTCTTACCGGGGAGCTGTTTTTT. This chain joins TRBV7-2 and TRBJ2-2; the D gene is possibly TRBD2 (5 bases). The germline V gene has CDR1 SGHTA and CDR2 FQGNSA. V was shortened by 6 bases and J by 5 bases, with 13 bases between the two germline ends. This CDR3 is built from 14 residues.

V usage is TRBV10-3 and J usage is TRBJ1-2, with 7 nucleotides matching TRBD1. The junction had 8 bases not matched to a gene; V was cut back by 10 bases and J by 0 bases. Germline V CDR1 and CDR2: ENHRY, SYGVKD. This CDR3 is 14 amino acids long. The CDR3 region is CATVGTVPNYGYTF. In DNA form, the CDR3 reads TGTGCCACCGTAGGGACAGTGCCTAACTATGGCTACACCTTC.

V is TRBV7-2 and J is TRBJ1-2, with D possibly being TRBD1 (5 bases). CDR3 size: 14 residues. Trimming left V 1 base short and J 0 bases short, with 6 bases between. Germline CDR1 and CDR2: SGHTA and FQGNSA. CDR3: CASSLGGANYGYTF. The CDR3 nucleotides are TGTGCCAGCAGCTTAGGGGGGGCTAACTATGGCTACACCTTC.

The chain combines TRBV5-1 with TRBJ1-2; 7 bases align to TRBD1. This CDR3 comprises 17 residues. Germline V gives CDR1 SGHRS, CDR2 YFSETQ. V dropped 0 bases and J dropped 1; count of bases not matched to a gene: 9. The CDR3 DNA reads as TGCGCCAGCAGCTTGGACAGACAGGGCAGCCGTAACTATGGCTACACCTTC. Its protein is CASSLDRQGSRNYGYTF. The entire variable domain, with the rest obtained from reference TRBV5-1 and TRBJ1-2, is as follows: KAGVTQTPRYLIKTRGQQVTLSCSPISGHRSVSWYQQTPGQGLQFLFEYFSETQRNKGNFPGRFSGRQFSNSRSEMNVSTLELGDSALYLCASSLDRQGSRNYGYTFGSGTRLTVV.

The rearrangement links TRBV30 to TRBJ1-4; TRBD1 matches 7 bases. The CDR3 runs 14 residues. Germline assignment: CDR1 GTSNPN and CDR2 SVGIG (reference sequence). With V trimmed by 5 bases and J by 3 bases, 6 bases remained unmatched. DNA of the CDR3: TGTGCCTGGTCCCCCACAGGGGCTAATGAAAAACTGTTTTTT. This sequence encodes CAWSPTGANEKLFF.

The chain is built from TRBV4-1 and TRBJ2-3, with D perhaps TRBD1 (6 bases). Germline CDR1 reads MGHRA; CDR2 reads YSYEKL. The CDR3 has 15 residues. V dropped 4 bases and J dropped 0 bases, with 11 bases sitting between them. The CDR3 DNA sequence: TGCGCCAGCAGCCTTACAGGGCCTAGCACAGATACGCAGTATTTT. Translating gives CASSLTGPSTDTQYF.

J is TRBJ2-3 and V is TRBV5-1; 12 bases align to TRBD2. Germline V gene data show CDR1 as SGHRS and CDR2 as YFSETQ. J lost 5 bases, V lost 0 bases, and 4 bases had no gene match. The CDR3 sequence is 16 residues long. CDR3 loop: CASSLGTSGGIDTQYF. In DNA form, the CDR3 reads TGCGCCAGCAGCTTGGGTACTAGCGGGGGGATAGATACGCAGTATTTT.

This chain joins TRBV29-1 and TRBJ1-4; tentatively, D is TRBD1 (6 bases). Germline V gene data show CDR1 as SQVTM and CDR2 as ANQGSEA. The CDR3 contains 12 residues. Trimming removed 6 bases at V and 6 bases at J, with 11 bases between. CDR3 protein: CSVQGRDEKLFF. The DNA of the CDR3 is TGCAGCGTGCAGGGGCGAGATGAAAAACTGTTTTTT.

V gene TRBV7-2 combines with J gene TRBJ2-1; D might be TRBD1 or TRBD2, each matching 5 bases. The germline CDR1 and CDR2 sequences are SGHTA and FQGNSA. Trimming took off 5 bases at V and 3 bases at J, with 14 bases between the two ends. The CDR3 runs to 15 residues. The CDR3 reads CASSPGAGNYNEQFF. As DNA, the CDR3 is TGTGCCAGCAGCCCCGGGGCAGGGAACTACAATGAGCAGTTCTTC.

The CDR3 DNA is TGCGCCAGCAGCTTACCGGGACAGGGTGGCTACACCTTC. It yields the protein CASSLPGQGGYTF. J is TRBJ1-2 and V is TRBV5-1, with 9 bases lining up with TRBD1. The CDR3 consists of 13 residues. Germline CDR1 reads SGHRS; CDR2 reads YFSETQ. V lost 2 bases to trimming and J lost 7 bases; unmatched junction nucleotides: 3.

V usage is TRBV18 and J usage is TRBJ1-1; tentatively, D is TRBD1 (5 bases). Looked up from germline, CDR1 is KGHSH and CDR2 is LQKENI. Trimming removed 3 bases from V and 6 bases from J, with 20 bases in between. CDR3 size: 16 residues. The CDR3 DNA follows: TGTGCCAGCTCACCTGTCAGGATTCAGGGTTCCGCTGAAGCTTTCTTT. Its protein is CASSPVRIQGSAEAFF.

This chain links TRBV3-1 (or the pseudogene TRBV3-2) with TRBJ2-5; TRBD2 aligns across 14 bases. Germline V gives CDR1 LGHDT, CDR2 YNNKEL (reference sequence). There are 17 residues in the CDR3. V shed 4 bases, J shed 3 bases, and the junction held 7 bases outside the gene matches. CDR3: CASSLGLAGGHKETQYF. The CDR3 DNA reads as TGTGCCAGCAGCCTTGGACTAGCGGGGGGCCATAAAGAGACCCAGTACTTC.

The gene calls are TRBV11-3 and TRBJ2-5; TRBD1 aligns across 8 bases. With V trimmed by 5 bases and J by 4 bases, 3 bases remained unmatched. The germline gives CDR1 SGHNT, CDR2 YENEEA. This CDR3 is built from 13 residues. CDR3 nucleotide sequence: TGTGCCAGCAGCAGAGGACAGGGAGAGACCCAGTACTTC. This translates into CASSRGQGETQYF.

The chain combines TRBV6-2 or TRBV6-3 with TRBJ2-1, with 8 bases fitting TRBD2. The junction had 11 bases not matched to a gene; V was cut back by 0 bases and J by 10 bases. Germline V lookup: CDR1 MNHEY, CDR2 SVGEGT. The CDR3 length is 16 residues. The CDR3 region has the DNA TGTGCCAGCAGTTACTCGAGCGGGAGCCTCCTTGAAGAGCAGTTCTTC. The encoded protein is CASSYSSGSLLEEQFF.

The genes are TRBV21-1 and TRBJ2-7; the table's D gene call, TRBD1, was not cross checked with the DNA. TRBV21-1 is classified as a pseudogene. This CDR3 is 16 amino acids long. This chain's CDR3 is CASSPPPVQGIYEQYV. CDR3 DNA sequence: TGTGCCAGCAGCCCTCCCCCGGTGCAGGGGATCTACGAGCAGTACGTC.

This chain uses TRBV19 with TRBJ1-6; 7 positions agree with TRBD1. V lost 5 bases and J lost 7; bases outside the gene matches: 11. This CDR3 region has 16 residues. The germline V gene has CDR1 LNHDA and CDR2 SQIVND (reference sequence). In nucleotides, the CDR3 is TGTGCCAGTAGTGCAGGGACAGCCTTTTGGAATTCACCCCTCCACTTT. Translation gives CASSAGTAFWNSPLHF.

The gene calls are TRBV24-1 and TRBJ2-7, with D hard to call. The V gene's germline CDR1 is KGHDR and CDR2 SFDVKD. Trimming took 6 bases from V and 4 from J, leaving 12 bases between them. The CDR3 loop spans 13 amino acids. Written as DNA, the CDR3 is TGTGCCACCAGTCGTACAGAAGTATACGAGCAGTACGTC. Its translation: CATSRTEVYEQYV.

The V and J genes are TRBV6-1 and TRBJ2-1; unclear D gene. The CDR3 is made up of 16 amino acids. In germline, CDR1 is MNHNS, CDR2 SASEGT. Trimming took off 3 bases at V and 0 bases at J, with 12 bases between the two ends. The CDR3 DNA reads as TGTGCCAGCAGTGACCCTTCTCAGAGCTCCTACAATGAGCAGTTCTTC. This gives the protein CASSDPSQSSYNEQFF.

The gene calls are TRBV18 and TRBJ1-1; no firm D call. Germline CDR1 reads KGHSH; CDR2 reads LQKENI. V gave up 2 bases and J gave up 8 bases, with 12 bases separating them. The length of the CDR3 is 13 residues. CDR3 sequence (DNA): TGTGCCAGCTCACCAGCGGTTTTATTAGAAGCTTTCTTT. This codes for CASSPAVLLEAFF.

The gene calls are TRBV11-2 and TRBJ2-2; 8 bases fit TRBD1. The CDR3 is 15 residues long. Per the germline V gene, CDR1 is SGHAT and CDR2 is FQNNGV. Trimming at V came to 6 bases and at J to 4 bases, leaving 7 bases not matched to a gene. CDR3 loop: CASRYGQGSTGELFF. The CDR3 DNA reads TGTGCCAGCAGATACGGACAGGGTAGCACCGGGGAGCTGTTTTTT.

There are a few counts of this clone. The junction departs from germline at one end; a sequencing error may be responsible. This chain joins TRBV3-1 (or the pseudogene TRBV3-2) and TRBJ2-3; D is undetermined. Germline lookup yields CDR1 LGHDT and CDR2 YNNKEL (reference sequence). CDR3 length equals 16 residues. CDR3 amino acids: CASTQNIGGFTDTQYF. For the CDR3, the DNA is TGTGCCAGCACCCAAAACATCGGCGGATTCACAGATACGCAGTATTTT.

The V gene is TRBV10-3, the J gene TRBJ2-3; 7 bases line up with TRBD2. The CDR3 contains 15 residues. J was trimmed by 0 bases and V by 2 bases; bases with no gene match: 2. The germline V gene encodes CDR1 ENHRY and CDR2 SYGVKD. CDR3 in amino acids: CAISERGDSTDTQYF. In DNA, the CDR3 is TGTGCCATCAGTGAGCGGGGGGACAGCACAGATACGCAGTATTTT.